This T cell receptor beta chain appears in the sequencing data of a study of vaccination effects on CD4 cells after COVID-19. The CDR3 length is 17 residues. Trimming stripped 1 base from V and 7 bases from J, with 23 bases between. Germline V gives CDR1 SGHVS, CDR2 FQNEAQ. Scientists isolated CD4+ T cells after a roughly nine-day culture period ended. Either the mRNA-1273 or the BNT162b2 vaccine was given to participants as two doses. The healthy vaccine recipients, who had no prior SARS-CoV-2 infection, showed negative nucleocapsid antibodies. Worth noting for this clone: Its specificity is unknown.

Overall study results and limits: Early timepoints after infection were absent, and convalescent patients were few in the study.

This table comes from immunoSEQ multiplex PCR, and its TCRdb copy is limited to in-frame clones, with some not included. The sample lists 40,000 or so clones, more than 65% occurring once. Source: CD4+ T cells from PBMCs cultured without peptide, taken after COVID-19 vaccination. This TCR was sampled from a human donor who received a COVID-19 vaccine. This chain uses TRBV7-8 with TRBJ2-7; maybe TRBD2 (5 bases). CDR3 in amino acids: CASSLDLLSSRLLEQYF. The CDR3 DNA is TGTGCCAGCAGCTTAGATCTGTTGTCTAGCAGGCTTCTAGAGCAGTACTTC.